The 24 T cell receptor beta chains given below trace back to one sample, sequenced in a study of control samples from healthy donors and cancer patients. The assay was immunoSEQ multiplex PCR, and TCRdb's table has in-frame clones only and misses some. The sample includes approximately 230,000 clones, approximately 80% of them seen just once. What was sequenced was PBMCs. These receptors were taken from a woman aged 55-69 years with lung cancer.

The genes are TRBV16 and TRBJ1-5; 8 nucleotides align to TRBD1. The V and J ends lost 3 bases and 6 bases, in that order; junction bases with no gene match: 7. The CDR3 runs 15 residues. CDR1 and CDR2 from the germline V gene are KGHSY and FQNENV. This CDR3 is CASSQARGLFQPQHF. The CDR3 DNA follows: TGTGCCAGCAGCCAGGCCAGGGGGCTTTTTCAGCCCCAGCATTTT.

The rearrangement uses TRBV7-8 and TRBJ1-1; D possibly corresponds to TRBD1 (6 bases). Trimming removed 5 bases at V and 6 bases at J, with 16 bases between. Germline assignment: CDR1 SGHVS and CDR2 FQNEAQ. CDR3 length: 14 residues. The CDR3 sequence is CASSPLGGSAEAFF. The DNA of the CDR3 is TGTGCCAGCAGCCCGCTAGGGGGGAGTGCTGAAGCTTTCTTT.

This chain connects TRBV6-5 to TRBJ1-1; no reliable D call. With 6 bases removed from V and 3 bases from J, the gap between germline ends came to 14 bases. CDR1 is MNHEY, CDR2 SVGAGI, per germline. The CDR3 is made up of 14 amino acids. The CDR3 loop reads CASSLLGLDTEAFF. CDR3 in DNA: TGTGCCAGCAGCCTACTAGGGCTCGACACTGAAGCTTTCTTT.

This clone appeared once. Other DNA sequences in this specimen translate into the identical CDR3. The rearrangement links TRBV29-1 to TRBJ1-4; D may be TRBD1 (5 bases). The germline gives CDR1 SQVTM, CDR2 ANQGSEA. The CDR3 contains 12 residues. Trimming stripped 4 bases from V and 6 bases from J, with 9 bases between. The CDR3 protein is CSVAGGDEKLFF. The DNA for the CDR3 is TGCAGCGTTGCGGGGGGGGATGAAAAACTGTTTTTT. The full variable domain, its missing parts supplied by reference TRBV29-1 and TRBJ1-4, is SAVISQKPSRDICQRGTSLTIQCQVDSQVTMMFWYRQQPGQSLTLIATANQGSEATYESGFVIDKFPISRPNLTFSTLTVSNMSPEDSSIYLCSVAGGDEKLFFGSGTQLSVL.

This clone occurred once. CDR3 loop: CASSFGGNNEKLFF. CDR3 nucleotides: TGTGCCAGCAGCTTTGGGGGAAATAATGAAAAACTGTTTTTT. This chain uses TRBV5-6 with TRBJ1-4; possible D gene TRBD1, 5 bases. Germline V gene sequence: CDR1 SGHDT, CDR2 YYEEEE. CDR3 size: 14 residues. The V gene lost 2 bases and the J gene lost 4 bases, with 9 bases spanning the gap.

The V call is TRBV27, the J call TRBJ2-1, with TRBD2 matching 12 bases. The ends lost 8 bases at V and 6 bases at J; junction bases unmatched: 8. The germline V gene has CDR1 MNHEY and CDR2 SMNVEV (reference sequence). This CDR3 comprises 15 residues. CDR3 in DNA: TGTGCCAGCCGGACTAGCGGGGAGTTCGGCAATGAGCAGTTCTTC. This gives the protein CASRTSGEFGNEQFF.

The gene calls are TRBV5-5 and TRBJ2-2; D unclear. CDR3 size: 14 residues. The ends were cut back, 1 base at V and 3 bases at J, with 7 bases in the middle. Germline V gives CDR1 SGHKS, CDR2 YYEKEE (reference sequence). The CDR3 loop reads CASSLLGYTGELFF. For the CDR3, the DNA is TGTGCCAGCAGCTTGCTAGGTTACACCGGGGAGCTGTTTTTT.

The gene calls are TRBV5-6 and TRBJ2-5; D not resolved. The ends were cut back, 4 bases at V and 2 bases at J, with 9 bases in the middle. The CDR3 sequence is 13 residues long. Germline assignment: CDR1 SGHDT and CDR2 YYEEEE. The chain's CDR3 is CASSRPPQETQYF. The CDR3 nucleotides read TGTGCCAGCAGCCGACCCCCACAAGAGACCCAGTACTTC.

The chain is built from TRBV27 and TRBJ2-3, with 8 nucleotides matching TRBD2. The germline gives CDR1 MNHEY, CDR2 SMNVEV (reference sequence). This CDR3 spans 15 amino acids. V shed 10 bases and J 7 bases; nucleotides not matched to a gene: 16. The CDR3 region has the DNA TGTGCCACCAGCCTTAGCGGGGTGCCCACCTATACGCAGTATTTT. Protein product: CATSLSGVPTYTQYF.

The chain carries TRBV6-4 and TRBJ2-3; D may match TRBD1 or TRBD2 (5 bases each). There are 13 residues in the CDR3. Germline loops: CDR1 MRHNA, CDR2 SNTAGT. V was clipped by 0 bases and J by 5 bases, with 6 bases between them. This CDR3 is CASSDSGEDTQYF. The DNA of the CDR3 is TGTGCCAGCAGTGACTCGGGGGAAGATACGCAGTATTTT.

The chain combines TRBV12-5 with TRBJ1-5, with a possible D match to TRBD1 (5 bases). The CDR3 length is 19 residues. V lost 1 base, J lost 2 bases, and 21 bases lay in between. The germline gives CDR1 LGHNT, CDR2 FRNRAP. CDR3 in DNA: TGTGCTAGTGGTTTGGACCGGGGGTCTTTGGGATACGGCAATCAGCCCCAGCATTTT. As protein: CASGLDRGSLGYGNQPQHF.

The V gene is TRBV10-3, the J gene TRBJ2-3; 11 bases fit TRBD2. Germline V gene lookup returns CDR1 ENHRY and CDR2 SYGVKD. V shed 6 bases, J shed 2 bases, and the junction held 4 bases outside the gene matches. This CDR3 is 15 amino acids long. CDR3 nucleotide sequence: TGTGCCATCAGCCGTAGCGGGGGGGACACAGATACGCAGTATTTT. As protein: CAISRSGGDTDTQYF.

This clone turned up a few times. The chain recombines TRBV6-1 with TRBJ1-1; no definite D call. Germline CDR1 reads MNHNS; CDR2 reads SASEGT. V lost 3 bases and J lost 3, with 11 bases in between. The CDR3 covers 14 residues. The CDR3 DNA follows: TGTGCCAGCAGTGAGCGTGGGTTCTACACTGAAGCTTTCTTT. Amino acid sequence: CASSERGFYTEAFF.

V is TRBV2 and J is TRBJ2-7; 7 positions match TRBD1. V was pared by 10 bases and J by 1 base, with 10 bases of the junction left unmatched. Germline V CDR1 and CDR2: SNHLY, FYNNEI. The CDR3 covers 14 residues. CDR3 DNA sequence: TGTGCCACCTCGTGGGGACAGATATCCTACGAGCAGTACTTC. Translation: CATSWGQISYEQYF.

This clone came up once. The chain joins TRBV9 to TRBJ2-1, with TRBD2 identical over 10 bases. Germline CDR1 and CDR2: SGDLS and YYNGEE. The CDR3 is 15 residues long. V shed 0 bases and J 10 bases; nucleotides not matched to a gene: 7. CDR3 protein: CASSVATVAGGEQFF. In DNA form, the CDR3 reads TGTGCCAGCAGCGTAGCTACGGTAGCGGGAGGCGAGCAGTTCTTC.

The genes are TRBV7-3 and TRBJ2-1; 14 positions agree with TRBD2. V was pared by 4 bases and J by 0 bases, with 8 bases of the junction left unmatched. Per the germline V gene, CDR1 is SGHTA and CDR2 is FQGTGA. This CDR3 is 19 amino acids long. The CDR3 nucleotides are TGTGCCAGCAGCTCCGGGACTAGCGGGGGCTTTAGCTCCTACAATGAGCAGTTCTTC. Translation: CASSSGTSGGFSSYNEQFF.

CDR3 nucleotide sequence: TGTGCCAGCAGCTTTGGGGGGAGTAATAATGAAAAACTGTTTTTT. Translating gives CASSFGGSNNEKLFF. V gene TRBV7-2 combines with J gene TRBJ1-4; D perhaps matches TRBD1 (5 bases). Germline V gene data show CDR1 as SGHTA and CDR2 as FQGNSA. V lost 3 bases and J lost 4, with 12 bases in between. This CDR3 contains 15 residues.

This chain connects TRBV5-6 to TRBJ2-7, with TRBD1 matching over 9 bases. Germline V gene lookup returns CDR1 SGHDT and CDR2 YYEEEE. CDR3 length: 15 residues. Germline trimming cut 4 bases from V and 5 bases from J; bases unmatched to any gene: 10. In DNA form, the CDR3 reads TGTGCCAGCAGCCAACAGGGGGCGATGGTCCACGAGCAGTACTTC. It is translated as CASSQQGAMVHEQYF.

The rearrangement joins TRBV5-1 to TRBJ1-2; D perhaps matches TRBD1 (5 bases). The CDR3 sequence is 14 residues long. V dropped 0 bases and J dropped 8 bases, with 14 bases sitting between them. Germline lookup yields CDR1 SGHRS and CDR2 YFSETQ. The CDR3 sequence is CASSLASGTGGYTF. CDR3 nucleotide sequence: TGCGCCAGCAGCTTGGCCTCAGGGACCGGAGGCTACACCTTC.

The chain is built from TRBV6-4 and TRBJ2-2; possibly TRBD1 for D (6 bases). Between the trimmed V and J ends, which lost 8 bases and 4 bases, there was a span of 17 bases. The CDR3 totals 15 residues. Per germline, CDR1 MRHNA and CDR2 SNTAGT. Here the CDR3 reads CASSSGARGTGELFF. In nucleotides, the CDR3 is TGTGCCAGCTCGTCAGGGGCCCGTGGCACCGGGGAGCTGTTTTTT.

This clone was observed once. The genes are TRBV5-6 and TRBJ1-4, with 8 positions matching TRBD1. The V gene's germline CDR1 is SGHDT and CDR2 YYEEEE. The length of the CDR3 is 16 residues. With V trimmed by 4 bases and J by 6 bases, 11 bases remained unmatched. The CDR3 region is CASSRREAGGHEKLFF. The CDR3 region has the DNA TGTGCCAGCAGCCGCCGGGAGGCAGGGGGCCATGAAAAACTGTTTTTT.

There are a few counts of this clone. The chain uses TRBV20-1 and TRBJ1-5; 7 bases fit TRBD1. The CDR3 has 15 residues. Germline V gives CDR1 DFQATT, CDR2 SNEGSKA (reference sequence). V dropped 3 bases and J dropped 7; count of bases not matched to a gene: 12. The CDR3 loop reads CSASGLAGGTQPQHF. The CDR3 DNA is TGCAGTGCTAGTGGGTTAGCAGGGGGGACCCAGCCCCAGCATTTT.

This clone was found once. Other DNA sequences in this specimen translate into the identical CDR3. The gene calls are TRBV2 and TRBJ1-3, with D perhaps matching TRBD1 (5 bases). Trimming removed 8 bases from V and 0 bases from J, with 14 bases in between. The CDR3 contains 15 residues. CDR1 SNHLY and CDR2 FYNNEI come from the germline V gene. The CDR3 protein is CASGTGSISGNTIYF. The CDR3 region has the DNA TGTGCCAGCGGGACGGGGTCCATCTCTGGAAACACCATATATTTT.

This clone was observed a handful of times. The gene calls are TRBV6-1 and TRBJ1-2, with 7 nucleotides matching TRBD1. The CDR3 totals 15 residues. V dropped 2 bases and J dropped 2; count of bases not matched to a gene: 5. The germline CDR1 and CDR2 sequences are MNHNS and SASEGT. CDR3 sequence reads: CASSERGGQNYGYTF. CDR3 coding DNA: TGTGCCAGCAGTGAAAGAGGGGGCCAAAACTATGGCTACACCTTC.